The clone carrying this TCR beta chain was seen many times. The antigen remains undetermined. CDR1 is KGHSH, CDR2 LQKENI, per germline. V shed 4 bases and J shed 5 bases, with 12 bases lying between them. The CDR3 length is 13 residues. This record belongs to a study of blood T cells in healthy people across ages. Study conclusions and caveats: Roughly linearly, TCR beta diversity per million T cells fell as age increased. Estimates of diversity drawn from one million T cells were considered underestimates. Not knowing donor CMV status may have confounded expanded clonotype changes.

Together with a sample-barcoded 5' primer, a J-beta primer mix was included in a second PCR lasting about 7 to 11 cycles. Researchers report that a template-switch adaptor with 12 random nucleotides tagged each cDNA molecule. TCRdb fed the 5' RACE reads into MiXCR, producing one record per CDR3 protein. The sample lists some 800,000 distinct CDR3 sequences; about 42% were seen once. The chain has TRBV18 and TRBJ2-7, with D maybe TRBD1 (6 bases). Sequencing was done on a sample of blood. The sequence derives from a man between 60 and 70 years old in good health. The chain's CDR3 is CASSRTVSDEQYF. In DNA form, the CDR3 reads TGTGCCAGCTCACGGACAGTTAGCGACGAGCAGTACTTC.